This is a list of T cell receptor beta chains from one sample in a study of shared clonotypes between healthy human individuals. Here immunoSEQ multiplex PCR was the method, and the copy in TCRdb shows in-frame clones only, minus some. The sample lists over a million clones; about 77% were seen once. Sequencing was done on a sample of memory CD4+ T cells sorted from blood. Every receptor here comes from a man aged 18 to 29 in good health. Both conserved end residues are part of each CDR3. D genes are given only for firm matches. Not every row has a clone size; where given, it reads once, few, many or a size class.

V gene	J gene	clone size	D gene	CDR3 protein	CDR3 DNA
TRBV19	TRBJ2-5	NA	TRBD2	CASNAAGGQETQYF	TGTGCCAGTAACGCGGCGGGGGGGCAAGAGACCCAGTACTTC
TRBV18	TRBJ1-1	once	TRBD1	CASSLRQGETSEAFF	TGTGCCAGCTCACTAAGACAGGGGGAGACCTCTGAAGCTTTCTTT
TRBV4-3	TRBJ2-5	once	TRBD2	CASSRLAGVEETQYF	TGCGCCAGCAGCCGACTAGCGGGAGTGGAAGAGACCCAGTACTTC
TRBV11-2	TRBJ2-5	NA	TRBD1	CASSPGQGEETQYF	TGTGCCAGCAGCCCCGGACAGGGGGAAGAGACCCAGTACTTC
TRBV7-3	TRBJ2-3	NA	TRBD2	CASSSDGGRGTDTQYF	TGTGCCAGCAGCTCTGACGGGGGGAGAGGCACAGATACGCAGTATTTT
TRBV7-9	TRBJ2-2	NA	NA	CASSLPVEVGNTGELFF	TGTGCCAGCAGCCTACCCGTTGAAGTAGGGAACACCGGGGAGCTGTTTTTT
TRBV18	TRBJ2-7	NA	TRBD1	CASSPLSGTGNYEQYF	TGTGCCAGCTCACCACTCTCCGGGACAGGGAACTACGAGCAGTACTTC
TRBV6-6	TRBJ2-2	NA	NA	CASSFLALGTGELFF	TGTGCCAGCAGCTTTCTGGCGCTAGGCACCGGGGAGCTGTTTTTT
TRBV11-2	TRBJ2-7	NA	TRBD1	CASSLRGDRFNEQYF	TGTGCCAGCAGCTTAAGGGGGGACAGGTTCAACGAGCAGTACTTC
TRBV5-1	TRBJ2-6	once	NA	CASSLVRGLGGANVLTF	TGCGCCAGCAGCTTGGTGAGGGGTTTGGGTGGGGCCAACGTCCTGACTTTC
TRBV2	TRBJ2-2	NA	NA	CASRAQASNTGELFF	TGTGCCAGCAGGGCACAGGCGTCGAACACCGGGGAGCTGTTTTTT